The sequence of this T cell receptor (beta chain) was determined in a study of PD-1 blockade in classical Hodgkin lymphoma. Study-level results: By C4D1, CD4+ diversity increased significantly, especially in complete responders. Complete responders had baseline diversity similar to newly diagnosed patients.

This CDR3 spans 13 amino acids. Concerning this clone itself: Its target is unknown.

Data came from immunoSEQ multiplex PCR; TCRdb stores just in-frame clones and leaves some out. The sample contains 25,000 to 35,000 clones, 70% to 75% of which appear only once. Brentuximab vedotin exposure varied among the patients, all of whom had relapsed after autologous stem cell transplantation. This sequence joins TRBV7-5 and TRBJ2-7; the DNA was not used to check the table's D call, TRBD2. TRBV7-5 is assigned pseudogene status. The input for sequencing was peripheral blood mononuclear cells (PBMCs), taken before the second cycle of nivolumab. The TCR sequence derives from a human donor with classical Hodgkin lymphoma. This CDR3 is CASSFLSSYEQYF. The CDR3 bases are TGTGCCAGCAGCTTCCTAAGTAGCTACGAGCAGTACTTC.